The 25 T cell receptor beta chains in this list originate from one sample, sequenced in a study of human T cells and chemical hapten exposure. The time point was: pre-sensitization, week 0. Indicated treatment: therapeutic diphenylcyclopropenone sensitization with weekly scalp DPC. One entry per CDR3 protein results from TCRdb running MiXCR on the RACE reads. The sample includes about 270,000 distinct CDR3 sequences, 7.5% to 8% of them seen just once. Sequences were derived from whole blood, sampled in connection with sensitization to the hapten diphenylcyclopropenone (DPC). These receptors were obtained from a man between 18 and 29 years old with alopecia areata. Some clones in this sample may be carry-over from other donors' samples.

This clonotype appeared many times. The chain couples TRBV4-3 to TRBJ2-4, with D uncertain. Germline loops: CDR1 LGHNA, CDR2 YSLEER. This CDR3 is built from 19 residues. Trimming took off 0 bases at V and 0 bases at J, with 18 bases between the two ends. The CDR3 DNA follows: TGCGCCAGCAGCCAAGATCTGGCGACTCACCTACTAGCCAAAAACATTCAGTACTTC. This encodes CASSQDLATHLLAKNIQYF.

V and J are TRBV10-3 and TRBJ2-3; no clear D. The CDR3 sequence is 12 residues long. V lost 4 bases and J lost 5, with 7 bases in between. Germline V gene data show CDR1 as ENHRY and CDR2 as SYGVKD. In DNA, the CDR3 is TGTGCCATCAGTGGGATCGAAGATACGCAGTATTTT. Translating it yields CAISGIEDTQYF.

CDR3: CASSSGTPVPAFF. The CDR3 DNA is TGTGCCAGCAGTTCGGGGACTCCGGTCCCAGCTTTCTTT. The V and J genes are TRBV27 and TRBJ1-1, with D perhaps matching TRBD1 (5 bases). This CDR3 spans 13 amino acids. Trimming removed 4 bases at V and 10 bases at J, with 16 bases between. CDR1 is MNHEY, CDR2 SMNVEV, per germline (reference sequence).

There are many counts of this clonotype. This chain uses TRBV19 with TRBJ2-3, with TRBD2 identical over 7 bases. V was clipped by 7 bases and J by 6 bases; unmatched bases: 4. The CDR3 contains 12 residues. The germline gives CDR1 LNHDA, CDR2 SQIVND (reference sequence). CDR3 nucleotides: TGTGCCAGTATCGGGAGGACGGATACGCAGTATTTT. Protein sequence: CASIGRTDTQYF.

This clonotype occurred many times. This chain uses TRBV12-3 or TRBV12-4 with TRBJ2-1; D not certain. The V end was cut by 6 bases, the J end by 13 bases, with 16 bases between. The CDR3 is made up of 12 amino acids. The CDR3 reads CASRGPRLGQFF. As DNA, the CDR3 is TGTGCCAGCAGGGGCCCACGGTTAGGACAGTTCTTC.

This clonotype has at least ten counts. The chain has TRBV7-8 and TRBJ1-2, with a tentative D call TRBD1 (5 bases). V was pared by 1 base and J by 5 bases, with 20 bases between. Germline CDR1 is SGHVS and CDR2 is FQNEAQ. The CDR3 runs 17 residues. The CDR3, as DNA: TGTGCCAGCAGCTTAGATCGGGCGCTAGGGGCCTCTTATGGCTACACCTTC. Amino acids: CASSLDRALGASYGYTF.

This chain connects TRBV29-1 to TRBJ2-7; D might be TRBD1 (5 bases). V dropped 5 bases and J dropped 1 base, with 15 bases sitting between them. Looked up from germline, CDR1 is SQVTM and CDR2 is ANQGSEA. The CDR3 loop spans 14 amino acids. The CDR3 sequence is CSVQIPQGSYEQYF. The CDR3 nucleotides read TGCAGCGTTCAAATTCCCCAGGGTTCCTACGAGCAGTACTTC.

The rearrangement joins TRBV7-2 to TRBJ2-3; D is undetermined. CDR1 and CDR2 (germline): SGHTA, FQGNSA. The CDR3 is 14 residues long. V lost 0 bases to trimming and J lost 4 bases, with 8 bases between them. The CDR3 DNA reads TGTGCCAGCAGCTTAGCGCGAAGGGCAGATACGCAGTATTTT. Residues: CASSLARRADTQYF. Using reference TRBV7-2 and TRBJ2-3 for the parts outside the CDR3, the full variable domain is GAGVSQSPSNKVTEKGKDVELRCDPISGHTALYWYRQSLGQGLEFLIYFQGNSAPDKSGLPSDRFSAERTGGSVSTLTIQRTQQEDSAVYLCASSLARRADTQYFGPGTRLTVL.

Worth noting for this clonotype: Relative to the germline gene, one junction end is altered; a read error may explain this. CDR3 sequence reads: CANSYRDGTGDEKLFF. DNA of the CDR3: TGTGCCAACAGTTACCGCGACGGGACAGGGGATGAAAAACTGTTTTTT. The chain uses TRBV6-2 or TRBV6-3 and TRBJ1-4; TRBD1 agrees at 10 bases. The CDR3 spans 16 residues. Germline V gives CDR1 MNHEY, CDR2 SVGEGT.

This clonotype was recorded many times. The chain is built from TRBV4-1 and TRBJ1-1, with unresolved D. Trimming took off 4 bases at V and 1 base at J, with 16 bases between the two ends. The V gene's germline CDR1 is MGHRA and CDR2 YSYEKL. The CDR3 totals 16 residues. The CDR3: CASSRFFIFSNTEAFF. The CDR3 region has the DNA TGCGCCAGCAGCCGCTTCTTTATTTTCTCGAACACTGAAGCTTTCTTT.

This clonotype showed up just a few times. V usage is TRBV10-3 and J usage is TRBJ2-2, with D unclear. The germline gives CDR1 ENHRY, CDR2 SYGVKD. V lost 5 bases and J lost 6, with 19 bases in between. This CDR3 is 16 amino acids long. CDR3 region: CAISQTVKEKAGELFF. CDR3 DNA sequence: TGTGCCATCAGTCAAACCGTCAAGGAAAAGGCCGGGGAGCTGTTTTTT.

This clonotype was counted many times. This chain links TRBV4-1 with TRBJ2-3, with no clear D. The CDR3 has 14 amino acids. Germline CDR1 is MGHRA and CDR2 is YSYEKL. V gave up 2 bases and J gave up 0 bases, with 6 bases separating them. In DNA, the CDR3 is TGCGCCAGCAGCCAAAGCCCCAGCACAGATACGCAGTATTTT. Translating gives CASSQSPSTDTQYF.

This chain links TRBV5-6 with TRBJ2-7; 10 bases agree with TRBD1. Germline CDR1 SGHDT, CDR2 YYEEEE. This CDR3 has 16 residues. V shed 0 bases, J shed 2 bases, and the junction held 5 bases outside the gene matches. CDR3 in DNA: TGTGCCAGCAGCTTGGCTGGACAGGGGGTTCCCTACGAGCAGTACTTC. Amino acids: CASSLAGQGVPYEQYF.

The chain couples TRBV6-2 or TRBV6-3 to TRBJ1-2; D is perhaps TRBD1 (5 bases). The germline V and J ends were trimmed by 7 bases and 3 bases, with 15 bases remaining between them. Germline V lookup: CDR1 MNHEY, CDR2 SVGEGT. The CDR3 runs to 14 residues. The CDR3 DNA sequence: TGTGCCAGCATAGACCGACAGTTGGACTATGGCTACACCTTC. Protein sequence: CASIDRQLDYGYTF.

J is TRBJ1-1 and V is TRBV20-1; possibly TRBD1 for D (5 bases). Looked up from germline, CDR1 is DFQATT and CDR2 is SNEGSKA (reference sequence). Trimming took off 6 bases at V and 8 bases at J, with 19 bases between the two ends. The CDR3 has 13 amino acids. For the CDR3, the DNA is TGCAGTGCAGCGGGTGGGGGGAATGAAGAAGCTTTCTTT. It specifies CSAAGGGNEEAFF.

V is TRBV20-1 and J is TRBJ1-1; the D gene is possibly TRBD1 (5 bases). Between the trimmed V and J ends, which lost 1 base and 1 base, there was a span of 10 bases. CDR1 is DFQATT and CDR2 is SNEGSKA in the germline V gene (reference sequence). CDR3 length equals 14 residues. Here the CDR3 reads CSARVRVRNTEAFF. The CDR3 nucleotides are TGCAGTGCTAGAGTCAGGGTCAGGAACACTGAAGCTTTCTTT.

There are a few counts of this clonotype. The V and J genes are TRBV10-3 and TRBJ2-5; 12 bases line up with TRBD1. Losses at the gene ends were 6 bases for V and 5 bases for J; bases not matched to a gene: 7. Per germline, CDR1 ENHRY and CDR2 SYGVKD. The CDR3 extends over 15 amino acids. The CDR3 sequence: CAISGDRGQFETQYF. The CDR3 DNA follows: TGTGCCATCAGCGGGGACAGGGGGCAGTTTGAGACCCAGTACTTC.

DNA for the CDR3: TGCGCCAGCAGCGAAATTGGAAATCAGCCCCAGCATTTT. It yields the protein CASSEIGNQPQHF. This chain connects TRBV4-1 to TRBJ1-5; D gene uncertain. Per germline, CDR1 MGHRA and CDR2 YSYEKL. The CDR3 sequence is 13 residues long. V gave up 5 bases and J gave up 4 bases, with 9 bases separating them.

J is TRBJ2-3 and V is TRBV18, with TRBD2 identical over 7 bases. V lost 2 bases to trimming and J lost 1 base; unmatched junction nucleotides: 3. From germline, CDR1 is KGHSH and CDR2 LQKENI. The CDR3 is 15 residues long. The CDR3 loop reads CASSPGLAGTDTQYF. DNA for the CDR3: TGTGCCAGCTCACCAGGGCTAGCGGGCACAGATACGCAGTATTTT.

This clonotype appeared a few times. The chain joins TRBV5-1 to TRBJ1-2; D ambiguous. CDR3 size: 15 residues. The germline V gene has CDR1 SGHRS and CDR2 YFSETQ. The V end lost 5 bases, the J end lost 4 bases, and 18 bases lay between the germline ends. The CDR3 spells CASRKQMERSYGYTF. The CDR3 coding sequence is TGCGCCAGCAGAAAGCAAATGGAGCGGTCCTATGGCTACACCTTC. Full variable domain (rest looked up from reference TRBV5-1 and TRBJ1-2): KAGVTQTPRYLIKTRGQQVTLSCSPISGHRSVSWYQQTPGQGLQFLFEYFSETQRNKGNFPGRFSGRQFSNSRSEMNVSTLELGDSALYLCASRKQMERSYGYTFGSGTRLTVV.

The chain employs TRBV4-1 and TRBJ2-3; 7 bases match TRBD2. The CDR3 has 18 amino acids. CDR1 is MGHRA and CDR2 is YSYEKL in the germline V gene. The V and J ends lost 1 base and 2 bases, in that order; junction bases with no gene match: 12. Written as DNA, the CDR3 is TGCGCCAGCAGCCAAGGCACACGGGGGAGGGTCGACACAGATACGCAGTATTTT. Its protein product is CASSQGTRGRVDTDTQYF.

This clonotype was detected ten times or more. This sequence joins TRBV4-3 and TRBJ1-2; D is ambiguous. The CDR3 contains 15 residues. V was clipped by 0 bases and J by 5 bases, with 13 bases between them. CDR1 and CDR2 (germline): LGHNA, YSLEER. CDR3 coding DNA: TGCGCCAGCAGCCAAGAAGAGGGTGTTAGATATGGCTACACCTTC. Encoded protein: CASSQEEGVRYGYTF.

The sample holds a few counts of this clonotype. The chain couples TRBV7-8 to TRBJ2-4; 8 nucleotides match TRBD1. CDR3 length: 15 amino acids. Per the germline V gene, CDR1 is SGHVS and CDR2 is FQNEAQ. The trim removed 5 bases at V and 2 bases at J, leaving 5 bases unmatched. Written as DNA, the CDR3 is TGTGCCAGCAGCAGGACAGGGCTTACCAAAAACATTCAGTACTTC. Its protein is CASSRTGLTKNIQYF.

The chain employs TRBV7-2 and TRBJ1-1; D uncertain. The CDR3 consists of 13 residues. The V end was cut by 5 bases, the J end by 6 bases, with 13 bases between. Germline V CDR1 and CDR2: SGHTA, FQGNSA. DNA for the CDR3: TGTGCCAGCAGCCAACAGAAAGTGGCTGAAGCTTTCTTT. Amino acid sequence: CASSQQKVAEAFF.

This sequence joins TRBV20-1 and TRBJ1-5; no clear D gene. The CDR3 is 18 amino acids. V dropped 2 bases and J dropped 0 bases, with 20 bases sitting between them. CDR1 and CDR2 from the germline V gene are DFQATT and SNEGSKA (reference sequence). CDR3 sequence reads: CSARSRGRAYYSNQPQHF. In DNA, the CDR3 is TGCAGTGCTAGATCCCGGGGAAGGGCTTACTATAGCAATCAGCCCCAGCATTTT.